One TCR beta chain is described in this entry. The data derive from a study of blood T cell repertoires in COVID-19. Background on the study: T cells, B-cell-depleted T cells, or PBMCs supplied cDNA or gDNA.

Measured with immunoSEQ multiplex PCR; TCRdb has only the in-frame clones, and not every one. This table has roughly 60,000 clones, approximately 92% appearing once. Trimming pared 5 bases from V and 0 bases from J, leaving 14 bases between. The germline CDR1 and CDR2 sequences are GTSNPN and SVGIG (reference sequence). CDR3 length equals 15 residues. The receptor was isolated from a human donor in a cohort sampled during active COVID-19. The sequencing input was peripheral blood. The chain employs TRBV30 and TRBJ2-1, with D possibly TRBD1 on 7 matching bases. CDR3 sequence reads: CAWAAGQSSYNEQFF. CDR3 nucleotides: TGTGCCTGGGCTGCGGGACAGAGCTCCTACAATGAGCAGTTCTTC.